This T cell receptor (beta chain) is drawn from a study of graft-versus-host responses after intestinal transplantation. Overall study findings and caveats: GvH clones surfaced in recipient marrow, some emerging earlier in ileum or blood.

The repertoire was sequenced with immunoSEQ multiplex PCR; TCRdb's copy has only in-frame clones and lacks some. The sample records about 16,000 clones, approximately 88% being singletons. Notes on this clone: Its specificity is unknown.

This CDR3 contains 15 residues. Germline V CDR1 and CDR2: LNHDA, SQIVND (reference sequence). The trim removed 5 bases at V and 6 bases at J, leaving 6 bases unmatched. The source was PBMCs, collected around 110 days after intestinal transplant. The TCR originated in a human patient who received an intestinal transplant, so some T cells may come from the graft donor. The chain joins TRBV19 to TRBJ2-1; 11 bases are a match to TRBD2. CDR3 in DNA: TGTGCCAGTAGTTTGACTAGCGGGATCAGCAATGAGCAGTTCTTC. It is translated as CASSLTSGISNEQFF.